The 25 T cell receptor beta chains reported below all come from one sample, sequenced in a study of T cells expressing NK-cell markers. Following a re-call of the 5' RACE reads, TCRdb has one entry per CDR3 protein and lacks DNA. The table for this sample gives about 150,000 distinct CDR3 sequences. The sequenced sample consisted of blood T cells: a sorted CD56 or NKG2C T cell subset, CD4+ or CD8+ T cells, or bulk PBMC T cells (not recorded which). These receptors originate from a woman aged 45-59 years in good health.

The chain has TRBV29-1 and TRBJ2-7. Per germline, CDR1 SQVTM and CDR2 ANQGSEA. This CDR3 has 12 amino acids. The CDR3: CSVSELGDEQYF.

This CDR3 is CASSELRGGQETQYF. The chain uses TRBV6-1 and TRBJ2-5; TCRdb gives TRBD1 as the D gene, but with no DNA this cannot be confirmed. The CDR3 spans 15 residues. The germline V gene encodes CDR1 MNHNS and CDR2 SASEGT.

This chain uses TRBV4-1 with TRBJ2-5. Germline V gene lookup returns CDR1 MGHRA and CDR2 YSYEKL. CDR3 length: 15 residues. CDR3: CASSQGSWGVETQYF.

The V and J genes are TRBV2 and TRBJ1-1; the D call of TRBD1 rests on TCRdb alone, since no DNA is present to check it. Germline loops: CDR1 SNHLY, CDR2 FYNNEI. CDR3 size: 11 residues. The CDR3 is CASNGQGRAFF. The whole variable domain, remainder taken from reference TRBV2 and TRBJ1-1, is EPEVTQTPSHQVTQMGQEVILRCVPISNHLYFYWYRQILGQKVEFLVSFYNNEISEKSEIFDDQFSVERPDGSNFTLKIRSTKLEDSAMYFCASNGQGRAFFGQGTRLTVV.

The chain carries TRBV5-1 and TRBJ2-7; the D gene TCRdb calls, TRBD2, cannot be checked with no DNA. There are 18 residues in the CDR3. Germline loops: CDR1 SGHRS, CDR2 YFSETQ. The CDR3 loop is CASSLGTSGRALPYEQYF.

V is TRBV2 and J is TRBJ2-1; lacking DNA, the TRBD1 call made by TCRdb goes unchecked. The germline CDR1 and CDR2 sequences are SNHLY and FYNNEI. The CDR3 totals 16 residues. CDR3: CASSRAVGGSYNEQFF.

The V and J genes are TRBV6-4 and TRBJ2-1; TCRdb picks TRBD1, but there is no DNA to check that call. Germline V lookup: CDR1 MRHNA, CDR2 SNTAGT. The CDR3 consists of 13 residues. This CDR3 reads CASSDRDNNEQFF.

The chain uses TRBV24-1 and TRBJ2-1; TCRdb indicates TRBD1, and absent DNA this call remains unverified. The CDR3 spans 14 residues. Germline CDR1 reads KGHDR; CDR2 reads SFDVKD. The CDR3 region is CATSEGTTYNEQFF.

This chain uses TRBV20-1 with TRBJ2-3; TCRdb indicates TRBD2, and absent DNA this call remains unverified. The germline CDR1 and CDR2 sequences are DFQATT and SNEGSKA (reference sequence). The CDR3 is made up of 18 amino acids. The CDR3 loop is CSARGDLGRETLTDTQYF.

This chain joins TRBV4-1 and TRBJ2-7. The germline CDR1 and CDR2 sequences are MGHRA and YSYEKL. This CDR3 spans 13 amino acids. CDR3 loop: CASSQALSDEQYF.

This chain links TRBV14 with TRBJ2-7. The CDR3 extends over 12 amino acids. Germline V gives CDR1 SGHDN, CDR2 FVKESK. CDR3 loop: CASSQVLYEQYF.

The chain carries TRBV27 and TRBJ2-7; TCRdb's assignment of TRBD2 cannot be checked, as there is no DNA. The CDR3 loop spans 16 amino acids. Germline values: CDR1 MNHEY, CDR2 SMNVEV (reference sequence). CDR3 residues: CASSVSAFGSTYEQYF.

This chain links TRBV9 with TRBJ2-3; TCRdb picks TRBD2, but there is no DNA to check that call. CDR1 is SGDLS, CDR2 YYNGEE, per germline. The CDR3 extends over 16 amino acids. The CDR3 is CASSVQRTSVTDTQYF.

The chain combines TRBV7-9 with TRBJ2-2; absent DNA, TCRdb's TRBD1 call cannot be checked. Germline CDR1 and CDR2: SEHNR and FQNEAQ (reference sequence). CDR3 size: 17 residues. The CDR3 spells CASSPGQGRPNTGELFF. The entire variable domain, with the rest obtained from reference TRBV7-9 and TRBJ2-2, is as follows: DTGVSQNPRHKITKRGQNVTFRCDPISEHNRLYWYRQTLGQGPEFLTYFQNEAQLEKSRLLSDRFSAERPKGSFSTLEIQRTEQGDSAMYLCASSPGQGRPNTGELFFGEGSRLTVL.

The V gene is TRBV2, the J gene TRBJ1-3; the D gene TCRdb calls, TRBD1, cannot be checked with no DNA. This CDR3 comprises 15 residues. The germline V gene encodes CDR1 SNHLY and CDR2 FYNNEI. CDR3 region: CASSEATTAGNTIYF. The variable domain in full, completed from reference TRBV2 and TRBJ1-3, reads EPEVTQTPSHQVTQMGQEVILRCVPISNHLYFYWYRQILGQKVEFLVSFYNNEISEKSEIFDDQFSVERPDGSNFTLKIRSTKLEDSAMYFCASSEATTAGNTIYFGEGSWLTVV.

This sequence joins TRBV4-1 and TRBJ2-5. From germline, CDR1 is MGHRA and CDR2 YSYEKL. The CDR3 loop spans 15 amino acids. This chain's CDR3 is CASSQGTLIQETQYF.

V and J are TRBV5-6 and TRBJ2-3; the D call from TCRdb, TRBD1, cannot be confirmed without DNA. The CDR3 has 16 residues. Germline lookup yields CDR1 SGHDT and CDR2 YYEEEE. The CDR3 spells CASSLDRVGNTDTQYF.

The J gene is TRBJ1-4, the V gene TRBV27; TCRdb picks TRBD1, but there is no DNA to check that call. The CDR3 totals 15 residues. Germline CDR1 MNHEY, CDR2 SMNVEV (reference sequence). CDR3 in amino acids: CASSLRDRRNEKLFF.

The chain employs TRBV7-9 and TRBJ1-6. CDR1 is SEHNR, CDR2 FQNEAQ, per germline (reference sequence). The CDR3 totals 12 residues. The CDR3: CASSSTNSPLHF.

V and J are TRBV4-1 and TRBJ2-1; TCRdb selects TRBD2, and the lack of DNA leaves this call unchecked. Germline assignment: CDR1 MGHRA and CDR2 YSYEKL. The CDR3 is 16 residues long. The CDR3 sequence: CASSQDRSSANNEQFF.

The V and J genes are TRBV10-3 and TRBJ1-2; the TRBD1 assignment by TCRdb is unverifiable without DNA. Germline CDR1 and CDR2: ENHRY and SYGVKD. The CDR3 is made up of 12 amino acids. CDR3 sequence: CAINGQGGGYTF.

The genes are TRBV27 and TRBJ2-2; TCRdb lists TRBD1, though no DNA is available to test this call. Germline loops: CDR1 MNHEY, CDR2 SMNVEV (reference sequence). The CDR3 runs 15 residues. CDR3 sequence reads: CASSLSRENTGELFF.

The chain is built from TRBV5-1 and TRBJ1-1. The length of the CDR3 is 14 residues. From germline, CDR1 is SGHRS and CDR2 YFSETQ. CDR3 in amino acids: CASRAGGSLTEAFF.

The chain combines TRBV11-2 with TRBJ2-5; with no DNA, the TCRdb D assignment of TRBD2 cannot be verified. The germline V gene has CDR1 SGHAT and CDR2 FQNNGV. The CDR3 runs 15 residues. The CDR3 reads CASSLGSGRAETQYF. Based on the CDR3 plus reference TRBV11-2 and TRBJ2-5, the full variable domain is EAGVAQSPRYKIIEKRQSVAFWCNPISGHATLYWYQQILGQGPKLLIQFQNNGVVDDSQLPKDRFSAERLKGVDSTLKIQPAKLEDSAVYLCASSLGSGRAETQYFGPGTRLLVL.

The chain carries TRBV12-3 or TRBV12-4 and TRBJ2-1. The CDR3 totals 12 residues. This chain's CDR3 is CASSLSAGEQFF.